This is a list of T cell receptor beta chains from one sample in a study of cytomegalovirus exposure and HLA in healthy donors. Assay used: immunoSEQ multiplex PCR; TCRdb lists only in-frame clones, some missing. The data show about 360,000 clones, with roughly 90% seen just once and 0.83% held by the top ten. Sequencing was done on a sample of PBMCs. These receptors all come from a woman aged 18-29 years in good health and CMV-seronegative. Each CDR3 is given with its conserved first and last residue.

v_call: TRBV5-1
j_call: TRBJ2-5
cdr3_aa: CASSRLLTSGGSYQETQYF

v_call: TRBV13
j_call: TRBJ2-7
cdr3_aa: CASSPSSYEQYF

v_call: TRBV15
j_call: TRBJ2-2
cdr3_aa: CATSPGNTGELFF

v_call: TRBV28
j_call: TRBJ2-2
cdr3_aa: CASSPGTRTGELFF

v_call: TRBV18
j_call: TRBJ2-7
cdr3_aa: CASSPSGSYEQYF

v_call: TRBV27
j_call: TRBJ1-2
cdr3_aa: CASSLKGAYGYTF

v_call: TRBV9
j_call: TRBJ2-3
cdr3_aa: CASSVGLGPRSTDTQYF

v_call: TRBV28
j_call: TRBJ2-7
cdr3_aa: CASSSEAYGTYEQYF

v_call: TRBV2
j_call: TRBJ1-2
cdr3_aa: CASSRLTGLQGYTF

v_call: TRBV7-2
j_call: TRBJ2-7
cdr3_aa: CASSLEGLAGGLEQYF

v_call: TRBV15
j_call: TRBJ1-2
cdr3_aa: CATSRYDRGYGYTF

v_call: TRBV5-1
j_call: TRBJ2-6
cdr3_aa: CASGGGGGLSGANVLTF

v_call: TRBV2
j_call: TRBJ1-6
cdr3_aa: CASSLGQGRNSPLHF

v_call: TRBV27
j_call: TRBJ2-1
cdr3_aa: CASSLGLAGLNEQFF

v_call: TRBV7-9
j_call: TRBJ1-1
cdr3_aa: CASSPNTGGEAFF

v_call: TRBV11-2
j_call: TRBJ2-1
cdr3_aa: CASRKPGLGHEQFF

v_call: TRBV28
j_call: TRBJ2-7
cdr3_aa: CASNEIRSYEQYF

v_call: TRBV10-2
j_call: TRBJ1-3
cdr3_aa: CATDDRAGNTIYF

v_call: TRBV7-8
j_call: TRBJ2-7
cdr3_aa: CASSNVQASSYEQYF

v_call: TRBV27
j_call: TRBJ1-5
cdr3_aa: CASSRYRVDQPQHF

v_call: TRBV13
j_call: TRBJ1-4
cdr3_aa: CASSTQTRPGEKLFF

v_call: TRBV7-7
j_call: TRBJ2-7
cdr3_aa: CASSPGTGGSSYEQYF

v_call: TRBV7-9
j_call: TRBJ2-1
cdr3_aa: CASRGGLGYNEQFF

v_call: TRBV2
j_call: TRBJ1-4
cdr3_aa: CASSTGRGEKLFF

v_call: TRBV25-1
j_call: TRBJ1-6
cdr3_aa: CASSEPTAESSPLHF

v_call: TRBV28
j_call: TRBJ2-3
cdr3_aa: CASSLSPAGVTDTQYF

v_call: TRBV27
j_call: TRBJ1-1
cdr3_aa: CASSLGGQAFF

v_call: TRBV28
j_call: TRBJ1-1
cdr3_aa: CASTKNTEAFF

v_call: TRBV7-9
j_call: TRBJ2-3
cdr3_aa: CASSLGASGPTDTQYF

v_call: TRBV28
j_call: TRBJ2-7
cdr3_aa: CASRMGERFSYEQYF

v_call: TRBV18
j_call: TRBJ1-1
cdr3_aa: CASSASGGPLRYEAFF

v_call: TRBV30
j_call: TRBJ2-1
cdr3_aa: CAWSVRGNEQFF

v_call: TRBV5-1
j_call: TRBJ1-1
cdr3_aa: CASSLVRQPTEAFF

v_call: TRBV28
j_call: TRBJ2-7
cdr3_aa: CASSLAGGYEQYF

v_call: TRBV30
j_call: TRBJ2-7
cdr3_aa: CAWSGGNEQYF

v_call: TRBV5-4
j_call: TRBJ2-5
cdr3_aa: CASSFPGQRSETQYF

v_call: TRBV11-3
j_call: TRBJ2-1
cdr3_aa: CASSLFSGGYNEQFF

v_call: TRBV29-1
j_call: TRBJ2-7
cdr3_aa: CSPRDLYEQYF

v_call: TRBV6-5
j_call: TRBJ2-5
cdr3_aa: CASSYSRGRQETQYF

v_call: TRBV9
j_call: TRBJ1-2
cdr3_aa: CASSIGTGTGYTF

v_call: TRBV14
j_call: TRBJ1-1
cdr3_aa: CASSQEYGGFSEAFF

v_call: TRBV5-6
j_call: TRBJ1-2
cdr3_aa: CASSLSGYGYTF

v_call: TRBV19
j_call: TRBJ1-1
cdr3_aa: CASRKWDKNTEAFF

v_call: TRBV2
j_call: TRBJ2-5
cdr3_aa: CASSERRTGQNQETQYF

v_call: TRBV2
j_call: TRBJ1-1
cdr3_aa: CASTAGSFTEAFF

v_call: TRBV10-3
j_call: TRBJ2-2
cdr3_aa: CAISESVAGETGELFF

v_call: TRBV27
j_call: TRBJ2-7
cdr3_aa: CASSLAGLGSYEQYF

v_call: TRBV2
j_call: TRBJ2-7
cdr3_aa: CASSEEGTGVEQYF

v_call: TRBV5-1
j_call: TRBJ2-4
cdr3_aa: CASSLARAGSGNIQYF

v_call: TRBV2
j_call: TRBJ1-5
cdr3_aa: CASRRQDYSNQPQHF

v_call: TRBV5-1
j_call: TRBJ1-1
cdr3_aa: CASSLKNHRGRTEAFF

v_call: TRBV9
j_call: TRBJ1-5
cdr3_aa: CASSPGGREDQPQHF